This TCR beta chain was recorded in a study of control samples from healthy donors and cancer patients. This CDR3 is 14 amino acids long. Trimming at V came to 3 bases and at J to 4 bases, leaving 4 bases not matched to a gene. The germline gives CDR1 SQVTM, CDR2 ANQGSEA. Only in-frame clones appear in the TCRdb table, and some are missing; sequencing was by immunoSEQ multiplex PCR. The sample has tens of thousands of clones, 75% to 95% seen once. The rearrangement joins TRBV29-1 to TRBJ1-3, with 9 bases aligning to TRBD1. Sequenced input: PBMCs. This receptor was obtained from a man under 40 with colorectal cancer. The CDR3 bases are TGCAGCGTTGAGGGACAGGGATCCGGAAACACCATATATTTT. Translated: CSVEGQGSGNTIYF.